The next 26 T cell receptor beta chains were all read from a single sample in a study of T cells in Graves' hyperthyroidism and ophthalmopathy. Researchers amplified the TCR beta CDR3 regions from RNA transcripts. Initially, a first-round RT-PCR of the TCR CDR3 employed the HTBI primer set. TCRdb re-derived calls from the multiplex PCR reads in MiXCR, one entry per CDR3 protein. Among 450,000 to 550,000 distinct CDR3 sequences, around 22% were seen once, and the ten largest hold around 11%. The sequencing input was blood. The receptors originated from a woman aged 30 to 39 with Graves' ophthalmopathy.

This clonotype appeared many times. This chain links TRBV27 with TRBJ2-7; unclear D gene. The CDR3 contains 13 residues. The ends were cut back, 3 bases at V and 5 bases at J, with 11 bases in the middle. Germline values: CDR1 MNHEY, CDR2 SMNVEV (reference sequence). The CDR3 bases are TGTGCCAGCAGTTTCTGGGATAGCAACGAGCAGTACTTC. This sequence encodes CASSFWDSNEQYF.

This clonotype has ten or more counts. The chain links TRBV5-1 to TRBJ1-1; possibly TRBD1 for D (5 bases). The CDR3 has 15 amino acids. V lost 0 bases to trimming and J lost 0 bases, with 9 bases between them. CDR1 SGHRS and CDR2 YFSETQ come from the germline V gene. The DNA of the CDR3 is TGCGCCAGCAGCTTGGAGGGGCGGATGAACACTGAAGCTTTCTTT. It translates to CASSLEGRMNTEAFF.

This clonotype has ten or more counts. This sequence joins TRBV18 and TRBJ1-5; weak D call: TRBD1 (5 bases). The CDR3 length is 15 residues. Per germline, CDR1 KGHSH and CDR2 LQKENI. Trimming stripped 3 bases from V and 7 bases from J, with 16 bases between. Here the CDR3 reads CASSPGGGVMQPQHF. The DNA of the CDR3 is TGTGCCAGCTCACCCGGTGGAGGGGTGATGCAGCCCCAGCATTTT.

This clonotype showed up many times. The chain has TRBV4-3 and TRBJ1-3; no definite D call. Germline loops: CDR1 LGHNA, CDR2 YSLEER. V lost 0 bases and J 8 bases, leaving 8 bases between the germline ends. This CDR3 has 13 amino acids. CDR3 protein: CASSQDGVDTIYF. CDR3 bases: TGCGCCAGCAGCCAAGATGGGGTAGACACCATATATTTT.

This clonotype showed up many times. This chain uses TRBV6-5 with TRBJ1-3; D call uncertain. Germline CDR1 reads MNHEY; CDR2 reads SVGAGI. Trimming took 5 bases from V and 0 from J, leaving 14 bases between them. The CDR3 has 16 residues. Here the CDR3 DNA reads TGTGCCAGCAGTACCCGTGGGAGAAGCTCTGGAAACACCATATATTTT. It yields the protein CASSTRGRSSGNTIYF.

This clonotype was found a few times. The chain joins TRBV12-3 or TRBV12-4 to TRBJ1-1; TRBD1 matches at 8 bases. The CDR3 is 16 amino acids. J lost 4 bases, V lost 6 bases, and 13 bases had no gene match. CDR3 protein: CASSWTGIGLSTEAFF. In nucleotides, the CDR3 is TGTGCCAGCAGCTGGACAGGGATCGGGCTAAGCACTGAAGCTTTCTTT.

This clonotype came up a few times. This sequence joins TRBV28 and TRBJ1-2; a possible D gene is TRBD1 (5 bases). Trimming shortened V by 2 bases and J by 4 bases, and 11 bases separated the two germline ends. Germline CDR1 and CDR2: MDHEN and SYDVKM. The CDR3 runs to 14 residues. CDR3: CASSLRGRSYGYTF. DNA for the CDR3: TGTGCCAGCAGTTTAAGGGGAAGGAGCTATGGCTACACCTTC.

In its sample, this clonotype was seen many times. V usage is TRBV6-1 and J usage is TRBJ2-5; 7 bases match TRBD1. From germline, CDR1 is MNHNS and CDR2 SASEGT. V gave up 10 bases and J gave up 4 bases; unmatched junction bases: 9. CDR3 length: 13 residues. CDR3 protein: CATARTGLETQYF. Here the CDR3 DNA reads TGTGCCACCGCTCGGACAGGTCTAGAGACCCAGTACTTC.

This clonotype was seen ten or more times. The V and J genes are TRBV24-1 and TRBJ2-7, with 9 bases aligning to TRBD1. Per germline, CDR1 KGHDR and CDR2 SFDVKD. V was pared by 4 bases and J by 0 bases, with 9 bases of the junction left unmatched. The CDR3 loop spans 17 amino acids. Here the CDR3 reads CATSDLPGQGNSYEQYF. The CDR3, as DNA: TGTGCCACCAGTGACCTACCGGGACAGGGTAACTCCTACGAGCAGTACTTC.

This clonotype has ten or more counts. This chain joins TRBV12-3 or TRBV12-4 and TRBJ1-2; D not certain. The length of the CDR3 is 13 residues. The V end lost 3 bases, the J end lost 4 bases, and 9 bases lay between the germline ends. Here the CDR3 reads CASSFSPGYGYTF. The CDR3 DNA sequence: TGTGCCAGCAGTTTTTCTCCCGGCTATGGCTACACCTTC.

This rearrangement joins TRBV4-1 to TRBJ1-1; no firm D call. V was shortened by 1 base and J by 4 bases, with 10 bases between the two germline ends. Germline-derived CDR1 and CDR2 are MGHRA and YSYEKL. CDR3 length equals 14 residues. Here the CDR3 DNA reads TGCGCCAGCAGCCAAGTCGTGGGCAGCACTGAAGCTTTCTTT. This encodes CASSQVVGSTEAFF.

This clonotype was detected ten times or more. This chain uses TRBV4-1 with TRBJ1-3; D is unclear. Germline V gene data show CDR1 as MGHRA and CDR2 as YSYEKL. The CDR3 has 15 amino acids. The V end lost 0 bases, the J end lost 5 bases, and 11 bases lay between the germline ends. The CDR3 protein is CASSQEGRTRNTIYF. The CDR3, as DNA: TGCGCCAGCAGCCAAGAGGGCAGAACACGAAACACCATATATTTT.

This clonotype was observed a few times. The chain recombines TRBV7-9 with TRBJ2-5, with TRBD1 as a possible D gene (5 bases). V was pared by 1 base and J by 3 bases, with 9 bases between. This CDR3 comprises 14 residues. The germline V gene has CDR1 SEHNR and CDR2 FQNEAQ (reference sequence). The CDR3 sequence: CASSLVDSKETQYF. CDR3 sequence (DNA): TGTGCCAGCAGCTTAGTTGACAGTAAAGAGACCCAGTACTTC.

This clonotype came up many times. V and J are TRBV6-1 and TRBJ1-2; D is undetermined. This CDR3 comprises 14 residues. Germline V gives CDR1 MNHNS, CDR2 SASEGT. V was clipped by 3 bases and J by 8 bases, with 16 bases between them. CDR3 nucleotides: TGTGCCAGCAGTGAGCCCTCGGGGTTAGGGGGCTACACCTTC. Translated: CASSEPSGLGGYTF.

J is TRBJ1-1 and V is TRBV12-3 or TRBV12-4; D is undetermined. CDR3 length: 14 residues. V gave up 6 bases and J gave up 0 bases, with 11 bases separating them. CDR3 in amino acids: CASRNGPLNTEAFF. The DNA for the CDR3 is TGTGCCAGCAGAAACGGGCCCTTGAACACTGAAGCTTTCTTT.

This clonotype was observed many times. The chain has TRBV11-2 and TRBJ2-2; the match to TRBD2 covers 8 bases. The CDR3 loop spans 17 amino acids. With 5 bases clipped from V and 1 base from J, the junction kept 9 bases outside the gene matches. Per the germline V gene, CDR1 is SGHAT and CDR2 is FQNNGV. CDR3 amino acids: CASSQSAGGLNTGELFF. The CDR3 DNA is TGTGCCAGCAGCCAGTCGGCGGGGGGCTTGAACACCGGGGAGCTGTTTTTT.

The rearrangement links TRBV6-1 to TRBJ1-5; D call uncertain. The CDR3 spans 12 residues. Trimming shortened V by 9 bases and J by 7 bases, and 13 bases separated the two germline ends. Germline lookup yields CDR1 MNHNS and CDR2 SASEGT. Here the CDR3 reads CASRDGGQPQHF. The CDR3 DNA is TGTGCCAGTCGCGATGGCGGGCAGCCCCAGCATTTT.

The J gene is TRBJ2-7, the V gene TRBV9; D may match TRBD1 or TRBD2 (5 bases each). This CDR3 has 14 residues. CDR1 and CDR2 (germline): SGDLS, YYNGEE. Deletions cut 0 bases from V and 6 bases from J, with 13 bases between. The CDR3, as DNA: TGTGCCAGCAGCGTAGACGGGGCCAGGGTCGAGCAGTACTTC. It is translated as CASSVDGARVEQYF.

This clonotype occurred many times. The V call is TRBV7-3, the J call TRBJ1-5; D remains unclear. Trimming removed 1 base at V and 6 bases at J, with 13 bases between. Germline-derived CDR1 and CDR2 are SGHTA and FQGTGA. The CDR3 runs to 15 residues. As DNA, the CDR3 is TGTGCCAGCAGCTTAAATTCCGTGTATGGTCAGCCCCAGCATTTT. Translation gives CASSLNSVYGQPQHF.

This clonotype was counted ten times or more. The chain combines TRBV12-3 or TRBV12-4 with TRBJ1-2; the D is unclear. CDR3 size: 15 residues. V lost 5 bases and J lost 5, with 18 bases in between. The CDR3 region has the DNA TGTGCCAGCAGTCCCCGAAGGCCTGACTTTTATGGCTACACCTTC. This translates into CASSPRRPDFYGYTF.

The CDR3 here is CASSGLGAGDQPQHF. The CDR3 region has the DNA TGTGCCAGCAGTGGGTTGGGGGCAGGAGATCAGCCCCAGCATTTT. J is TRBJ1-5 and V is TRBV6-1; maybe TRBD1 (6 bases). Germline CDR1 is MNHNS and CDR2 is SASEGT. V lost 4 bases to trimming and J lost 5 bases, with 15 bases between them. This CDR3 comprises 15 residues.

This clonotype was counted between two and nine times. The junction and the germline gene differ at one end; a read error may be behind it. The chain recombines TRBV11-2 with TRBJ2-2; D not resolved. CDR1 is SGHAT and CDR2 is FQNNGV in the germline V gene. This CDR3 has 16 amino acids. Here the CDR3 DNA reads TGTGCCAGCGGCTTATTAGTATTAACGAACACCGGGGAGCTGTTTTTT. It yields the protein CASGLLVLTNTGELFF.

This clonotype was seen repeatedly, ten times or more. The gene calls are TRBV6-2 or TRBV6-3 and TRBJ1-5; D possibly corresponds to TRBD1 (6 bases). The ends were cut back, 6 bases at V and 1 base at J, with 16 bases in the middle. Germline V CDR1 and CDR2: MNHEY, SVGEGT. The CDR3 has 16 residues. CDR3 DNA sequence: TGTGCCAGCAGCTCGATTACAGGGTCCAGCAATCAGCCCCAGCATTTT. This encodes CASSSITGSSNQPQHF.

The sample holds many counts of this clonotype. The chain is built from TRBV27 and TRBJ1-5; 7 nucleotides align to TRBD1. This CDR3 comprises 15 residues. Germline trimming cut 4 bases from V and 2 bases from J; bases unmatched to any gene: 5. Germline V CDR1 and CDR2: MNHEY, SMNVEV (reference sequence). The CDR3 is CASSSTGLGNQPQHF. The CDR3 DNA reads as TGTGCCAGCAGTTCGACAGGGCTGGGCAATCAGCCCCAGCATTTT.

This clonotype has at least ten counts. This rearrangement joins TRBV7-9 to TRBJ2-7; the match to TRBD1 covers 7 bases. This CDR3 has 14 amino acids. From germline, CDR1 is SEHNR and CDR2 FQNEAQ (reference sequence). The V and J ends lost 5 bases and 2 bases, in that order; junction bases with no gene match: 6. This CDR3 reads CASSQPGQTYEQYF. In DNA, the CDR3 is TGTGCCAGCAGCCAGCCGGGACAGACCTACGAGCAGTACTTC.

The V call is TRBV20-1, the J call TRBJ1-3; 7 bases map to TRBD1. Germline values: CDR1 DFQATT, CDR2 SNEGSKA (reference sequence). V was clipped by 5 bases and J by 3 bases; unmatched bases: 4. This CDR3 spans 13 amino acids. The CDR3 nucleotides are TGCAGTGCTTCGACAGGGAATGGAAACACCATATATTTT. Protein: CSASTGNGNTIYF.